Given below is one T cell receptor beta chain in context. Authors' data handling: From reference gene primer amplification, estimates of nucleated cell counts were derived. Clones were sequenced by immunoSEQ multiplex PCR, and TCRdb holds only the in-frame ones, with some missing. The V and J calls and the clone size are those of that table, but D and trimming were determined from the DNA. Of 350,000 to 450,000 clones in the sample, 70% to 90% were seen once. These data originate in a study of blood T cell repertoires in COVID-19. Study overall: The samples span acute and convalescent COVID-19 from the United States, Italy and Spain. T cells, B-cell-depleted T cells, or PBMCs provided the cDNA or gDNA that served as material.

Source material: peripheral blood. The sequence derives from a man aged 40-49 years with acute or convalescent COVID-19.

CDR3 nucleotide sequence: TGCGCCAGCAGCTCGTTTCCGGGACAGGGCTCGGGGAACACTGAAGCTTTCTTT. It yields the protein CASSSFPGQGSGNTEAFF. This chain uses TRBV5-1 with TRBJ1-1, with TRBD1 matching 9 bases. Losses at the gene ends were 3 bases for V and 1 base for J; bases not matched to a gene: 13. This CDR3 is 18 amino acids long. Germline-derived CDR1 and CDR2 are SGHRS and YFSETQ.